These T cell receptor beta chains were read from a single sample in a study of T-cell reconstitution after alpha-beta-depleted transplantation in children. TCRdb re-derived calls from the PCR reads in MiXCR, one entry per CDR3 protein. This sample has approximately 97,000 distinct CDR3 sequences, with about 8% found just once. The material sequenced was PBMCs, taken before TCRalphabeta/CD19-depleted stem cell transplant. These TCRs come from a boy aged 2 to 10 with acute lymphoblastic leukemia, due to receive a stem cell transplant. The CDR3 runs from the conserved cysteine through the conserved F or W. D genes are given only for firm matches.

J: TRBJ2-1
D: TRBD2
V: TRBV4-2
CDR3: CASSQEAGGNYNEQFF

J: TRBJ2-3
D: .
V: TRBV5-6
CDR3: CASSFFASTDTQYF

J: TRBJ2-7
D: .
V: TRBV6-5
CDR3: CASSFATGYEQYF

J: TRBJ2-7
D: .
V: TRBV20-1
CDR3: CSARDGRGSLEQYF

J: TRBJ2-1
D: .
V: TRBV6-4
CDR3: CASSPSIEAGNEQFF

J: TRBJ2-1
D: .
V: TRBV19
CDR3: CASSRRTYNEQFF

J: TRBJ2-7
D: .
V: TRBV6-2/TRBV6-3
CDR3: CASRPGLDEQYF

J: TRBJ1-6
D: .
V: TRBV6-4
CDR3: CASSVSTNSPLHF

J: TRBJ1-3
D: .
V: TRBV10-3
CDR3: CAISPEMDRTNTIYF

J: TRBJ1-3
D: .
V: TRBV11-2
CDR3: CASSYWGSLGNTIYF

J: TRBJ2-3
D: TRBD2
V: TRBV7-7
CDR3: CASSKETGGIQYF

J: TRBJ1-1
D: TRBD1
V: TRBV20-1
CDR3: CSARGMTGAWNTEAFF

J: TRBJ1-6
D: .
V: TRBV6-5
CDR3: CASSYPAGNNSPLHF

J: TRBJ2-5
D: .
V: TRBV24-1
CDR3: CATSRDGQETQYF

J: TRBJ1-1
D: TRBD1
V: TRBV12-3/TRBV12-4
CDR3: CASSLGAIQGMNTEAFF

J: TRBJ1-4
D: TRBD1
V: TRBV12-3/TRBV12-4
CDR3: CASSSQGAGEKLFF

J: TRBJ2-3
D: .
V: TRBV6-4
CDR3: CASSDSATPDTQYF

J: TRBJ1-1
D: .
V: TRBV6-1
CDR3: CASSERAGLGAFF

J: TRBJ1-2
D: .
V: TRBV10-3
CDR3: CAISDRGYGYTF

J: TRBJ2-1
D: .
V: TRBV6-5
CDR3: CASSTSTGPPYNEQFF

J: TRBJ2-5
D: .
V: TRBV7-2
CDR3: CASSSLTTSPGTQYF

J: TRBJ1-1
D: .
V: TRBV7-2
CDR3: CASSLEHTGNKAFF

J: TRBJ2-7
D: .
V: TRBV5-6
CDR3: CASSPPVGYEQYF

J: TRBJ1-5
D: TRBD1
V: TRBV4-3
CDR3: CASSQGTGGSNQPQHF

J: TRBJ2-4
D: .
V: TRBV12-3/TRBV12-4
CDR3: CASSPSSTTAKNIQYF

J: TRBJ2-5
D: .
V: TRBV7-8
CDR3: CASSGPGGETQYF

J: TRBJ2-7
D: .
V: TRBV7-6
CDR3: CASQGPPSYEQYF

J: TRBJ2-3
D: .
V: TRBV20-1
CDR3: CSAREVLAAPGGTQYF

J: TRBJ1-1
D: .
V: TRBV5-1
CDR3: CASSLTRTVNTEAFF

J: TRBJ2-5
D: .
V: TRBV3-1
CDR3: CASSQIDSQQETQYF

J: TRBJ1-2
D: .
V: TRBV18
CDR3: CASSPATGVTSGYTF

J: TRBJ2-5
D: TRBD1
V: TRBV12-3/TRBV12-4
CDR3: CASSPQGAIAGETQYF

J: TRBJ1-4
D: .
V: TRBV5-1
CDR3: CASSSPGEGATNEKLFF

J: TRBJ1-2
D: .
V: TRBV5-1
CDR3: CASSGRSNYGYTF

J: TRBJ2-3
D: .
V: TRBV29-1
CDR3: CSVDVGTYTDTQYF

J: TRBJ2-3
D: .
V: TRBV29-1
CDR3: CSVRRTDTQYF

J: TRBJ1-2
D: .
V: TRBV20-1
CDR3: CSARDPHSYGYTF

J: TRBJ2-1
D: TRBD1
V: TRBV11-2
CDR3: CASSFGRDREYNEQFF

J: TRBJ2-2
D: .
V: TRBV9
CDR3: CASSPHIANTGELFF

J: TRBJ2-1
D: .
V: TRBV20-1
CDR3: CSALGDNSSSYNEQFF

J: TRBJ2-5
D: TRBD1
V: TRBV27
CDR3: CASSFTGAETQYF

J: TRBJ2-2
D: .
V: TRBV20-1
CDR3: CSARPPRGSTTGELFF

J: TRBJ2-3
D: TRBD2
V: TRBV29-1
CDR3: CSVDTSGGWDTQYF

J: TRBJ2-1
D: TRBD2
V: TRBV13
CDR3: CASSLRGGAKNEQFF

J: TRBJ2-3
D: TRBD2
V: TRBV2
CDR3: CASRRGSSGGRTDTQYF

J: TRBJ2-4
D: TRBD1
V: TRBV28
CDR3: CASSLGQGENIQYF

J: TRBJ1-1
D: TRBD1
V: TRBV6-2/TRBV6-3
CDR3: CASSGQGYTEAFF

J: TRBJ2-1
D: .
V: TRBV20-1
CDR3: CSAGSRGQQFF

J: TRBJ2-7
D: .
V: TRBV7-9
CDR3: CASSLSRDEQYF

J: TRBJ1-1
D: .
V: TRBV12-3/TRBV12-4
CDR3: CASSLGGVTEAFF

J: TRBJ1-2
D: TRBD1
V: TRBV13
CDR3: CASSAWDSLGYTF

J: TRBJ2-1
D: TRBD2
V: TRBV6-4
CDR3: CASSWTSGDGYNEQFF

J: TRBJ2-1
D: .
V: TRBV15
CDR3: CATSRAPRVSYNEQFF